This T cell receptor beta chain was found in a study of shared clonotypes between healthy human individuals. This was a deep-level run. Produced via immunoSEQ multiplex PCR; TCRdb's table is partial and in-frame only. The sample lists about 2.4 million clones, 93% seen once, with 0.36% in the top ten. CDR3 size: 15 residues. Germline V gives CDR1 SGHDT, CDR2 YYEEEE. The ends were cut back, 3 bases at V and 1 base at J, with 13 bases in the middle. This receptor was identified in a man younger than 30 in good health. Some clones in this sample may be carry-over from other donors' samples. The J gene is TRBJ1-2, the V gene TRBV5-6; possibly TRBD1 for D (5 bases). Sequencing was performed on naive CD4+ T cells from PBMCs. Documented subset: CD45RA+ positively selected. The CDR3 bases are TGTGCCAGCAGCTATGGGGCAGGAGGTAACTATGGCTACACCTTC. The encoded protein is CASSYGAGGNYGYTF.